This TCR beta chain is from a study of T-cell memory formation after mild COVID-19. For the study at large: Largely donor-specific TCR clusters were found. Notes on the study in general: Whether day 37 second-wave clones are SARS-CoV-2-specific was not confirmed.

TCRdb ran MiXCR on the 5' RACE reads and lists one entry per CDR3 protein. The table lists about 400,000 distinct CDR3 sequences, 23% of them singletons. CDR1 is LNHNV, CDR2 YYDKDF, per germline (reference sequence). The V end lost 0 bases, the J end lost 7 bases, and 11 bases lay between the germline ends. This CDR3 has 14 amino acids. Worth noting for this clonotype: Antigen: not known.

The source is an adult woman who had mild COVID-19 (a few samples of this study predate the infection). Cell type and time point are not known. Source material: PBMCs or a T cell subset sorted from them (not recorded which). The chain couples TRBV15 to TRBJ2-3; D is unclear. The DNA of the CDR3 is TGTGCCACCAGCAGAGATTCAGAGTTCAATACGCAGTATTTT. Encoded protein: CATSRDSEFNTQYF.